This T cell receptor beta chain comes out of a study of T cell repertoires in cytomegalovirus infection. Points on this clonotype: Antigen specificity is unknown.

MiXCR was run by TCRdb on the reads, yielding one entry per CDR3 protein. The sample lists 560,000 or so distinct CDR3 sequences; approximately 17% were seen once. The CDR3 loop spans 17 amino acids. The J segment lost 4 bases and the V segment lost 4 bases, leaving 13 bases of the junction unmatched. Overall study results and limits: CMV-specific TCR beta clonotypes restricted by HLA-C dominated the ex vivo response.

Sequencing was carried out using CD8+ T cells from PBMCs. The chain couples TRBV23-1 to TRBJ2-7; 10 bases fit TRBD2. Being an ORF, TRBV23-1 has a function that is uncertain. The receptor was derived from a human donor in good health (CMV status not recorded). Some clones in this sample may be carry-over from other donors' samples. This CDR3 is CASSPYRTLAGEYEQYF. CDR3 sequence (DNA): TGCGCCAGCAGTCCTTATAGGACGCTAGCGGGAGAATACGAGCAGTACTTC.